This passage covers 13 T cell receptor beta chains from one sample sequenced in a study of T-cell reconstitution after alpha-beta-depleted transplantation in children. TCRbeta library construction was performed incorporating unique molecular identifiers. TCRdb passed the PCR reads through MiXCR, listing each CDR3 protein once. The data show 280,000 or so distinct CDR3 sequences, with roughly 10% seen just once and around 24% held by the top ten. The sample here was peripheral blood, taken 180 days after TCRalphabeta/CD19-depleted stem cell transplant. These receptors came from a male patient aged 2-9 years who had a stem cell transplant for chronic granulomatous disease, so the T cells may come from the graft donor.

The V and J genes are TRBV5-4 and TRBJ2-3; D is possibly TRBD1 (6 bases). Trimming stripped 6 bases from V and 2 bases from J, with 10 bases between. The V gene's germline CDR1 is SGHNT and CDR2 YYREEE (reference sequence). The CDR3 spans 13 residues. The CDR3 bases are TGTGCCAGCACGACAGGATCCACAGATACGCAGTATTTT. Translated, it gives CASTTGSTDTQYF.

DNA of the CDR3: TGTGCCAGCAAACAGGGGTTTACCAATCAGCCCCAGCATTTT. Its translation: CASKQGFTNQPQHF. The chain has TRBV27 and TRBJ1-5; 7 nucleotides align to TRBD1. This CDR3 has 14 amino acids. Germline assignment: CDR1 MNHEY and CDR2 SMNVEV (reference sequence). Trimming at V came to 7 bases and at J to 3 bases, leaving 6 bases not matched to a gene.

This clonotype has a count of ten or more. This CDR3 is CSARKSGVMTDTQYF. DNA for the CDR3: TGCAGTGCCCGAAAGAGCGGGGTAATGACAGATACGCAGTATTTT. The chain is built from TRBV20-1 and TRBJ2-3, with 7 bases matching TRBD2. CDR1 and CDR2 (germline): DFQATT, SNEGSKA (reference sequence). Germline trimming cut 6 bases from V and 3 bases from J; bases unmatched to any gene: 12. The CDR3 length is 15 residues.

A word on this clonotype: Possible read error: a much larger clone is one base away. This chain connects TRBV12-3 or TRBV12-4 to TRBJ2-1; 11 bases line up with TRBD2. The CDR3 loop spans 14 amino acids. Trimming cost V 7 bases and J 9 bases; bases outside gene matches: 8. The CDR3 DNA is TGTGCCAGCAATGTTACTAGCGGGGGTACTGAGCAGTTCTTC. Encoded protein: CASNVTSGGTEQFF.

In the case of this clonotype: This may be a read error, as it is one base from a much larger clone. The chain employs TRBV5-1 and TRBJ2-7; D might be TRBD1 (6 bases). The CDR3 totals 14 residues. Trimming shortened V by 2 bases and J by 5 bases, and 14 bases separated the two germline ends. Germline CDR1 reads SGHRS; CDR2 reads YFSETQ. The CDR3 sequence is CASSFGTRGHEQYF. In DNA form, the CDR3 reads TGCGCCAGCAGCTTTGGGACAAGGGGCCACGAGCAGTACTTC.

This clonotype was recorded at least ten times. The rearrangement joins TRBV7-8 to TRBJ2-3; the match to TRBD2 covers 12 bases. Trimming removed 5 bases from V and 4 bases from J; junction bases left unmatched: 16. This CDR3 region has 19 residues. Germline assignment: CDR1 SGHVS and CDR2 FQNEAQ. Here the CDR3 DNA reads TGTGCCAGCAGCCCCCGCGCTAGCGGGGGGGCGTCGACCGCAGATACGCAGTATTTT. Amino acids: CASSPRASGGASTADTQYF.

The table lists this clonotype with many counts. Here the CDR3 reads CAISDHSYEQYF. The CDR3 region has the DNA TGTGCCATCAGTGACCACAGCTACGAGCAGTACTTC. This sequence joins TRBV10-3 and TRBJ2-7, with unresolved D. V was cut by 3 bases and J by 3 bases, with 6 bases left in between. CDR1 ENHRY and CDR2 SYGVKD come from the germline V gene. The CDR3 sequence is 12 residues long.

There are a few counts of this clonotype. The chain recombines TRBV12-3 or TRBV12-4 with TRBJ2-5, with a weak D call TRBD2 (5 bases). Trimming shortened V by 6 bases and J by 7 bases, and 24 bases separated the two germline ends. The CDR3 spans 16 residues. CDR3 sequence (DNA): TGTGCCAGCAGCCCGCCTCTTGGACTCGACCCTAGGACCCAGTACTTC. It specifies CASSPPLGLDPRTQYF.

This clonotype was counted at least ten times. CDR3 DNA sequence: TGCAGCGTACGGGACAGAGACTCTGGGGCCAACGTCCTGACTTTC. The encoded protein is CSVRDRDSGANVLTF. This rearrangement joins TRBV29-1 to TRBJ2-6; 7 bases match TRBD1. With V trimmed by 6 bases and J by 0 bases, 5 bases remained unmatched. Looked up from germline, CDR1 is SQVTM and CDR2 is ANQGSEA. The length of the CDR3 is 15 residues. Drawing the rest from reference TRBV29-1 and TRBJ2-6, the complete variable domain is SAVISQKPSRDICQRGTSLTIQCQVDSQVTMMFWYRQQPGQSLTLIATANQGSEATYESGFVIDKFPISRPNLTFSTLTVSNMSPEDSSIYLCSVRDRDSGANVLTFGAGSRLTVL.

J is TRBJ2-1 and V is TRBV2, with 7 bases fitting TRBD2. V trimming: 1 base; J trimming: 8 bases; junction bases outside the gene matches: 8. Germline V CDR1 and CDR2: SNHLY, FYNNEI. The CDR3 runs to 15 residues. CDR3 residues: CASSEGAGVGDEQFF. CDR3 nucleotides: TGTGCCAGCAGTGAAGGGGCGGGAGTCGGGGATGAGCAGTTCTTC. Looking up the rest from reference TRBV2 and TRBJ2-1 gives the full variable domain: EPEVTQTPSHQVTQMGQEVILRCVPISNHLYFYWYRQILGQKVEFLVSFYNNEISEKSEIFDDQFSVERPDGSNFTLKIRSTKLEDSAMYFCASSEGAGVGDEQFFGPGTRLTVL.

This clonotype qualifies as medium-sized. The rearrangement joins TRBV5-1 to TRBJ2-7; D remains ambiguous. The CDR3 is 13 amino acids. Per the germline V gene, CDR1 is SGHRS and CDR2 is YFSETQ. With 3 bases removed from V and 3 bases from J, the gap between germline ends came to 10 bases. CDR3 nucleotide sequence: TGCGCCAGCAGCTACCGGATAGACTACGAGCAGTACTTC. The encoded protein is CASSYRIDYEQYF.

With respect to this clonotype: With a much larger clone just one base away, this may be a read error. The V and J genes are TRBV15 and TRBJ2-3, with D unresolved. CDR1 LNHNV and CDR2 YYDKDF come from the germline V gene (reference sequence). Trimming removed 2 bases from V and 2 bases from J, with 14 bases in between. The CDR3 extends over 16 amino acids. The CDR3: CATSRPGPAYTDTQYF. Here the CDR3 DNA reads TGTGCCACCAGCAGACCTGGACCAGCTTACACAGATACGCAGTATTTT.

This clonotype was recorded many times. The J gene is TRBJ2-7, the V gene TRBV27, with TRBD2 matching 12 bases. V lost 4 bases to trimming and J lost 4 bases; unmatched junction nucleotides: 8. Per germline, CDR1 MNHEY and CDR2 SMNVEV (reference sequence). This CDR3 spans 16 amino acids. CDR3 bases: TGTGCCAGCAGTTCCGACGGACTAGCGGGGTCATACGAGCAGTACTTC. The encoded protein is CASSSDGLAGSYEQYF.